This TCR beta chain was obtained from a study of cytomegalovirus exposure and HLA in healthy donors. Whole-study context: Earlier, some 170 million T cells were analyzed, and more than 100 million unique TCR beta sequences were found among them.

PCR primers comprised 60 Vbeta and 13 Jbeta primers. The protocol was immunoSEQ multiplex PCR, while the TCRdb copy is restricted to in-frame clones and leaves out a portion. The profile shows 95,000 to 150,000 clones, around 74% of them singletons. In this sample, this clone turned up a few times. The sequence was collected from a man aged 55 to 70 in good health and CMV-seropositive. Sequenced sample: PBMCs.

CDR3 loop: CASRVAPGGTYGYTF. CDR3 nucleotides: TGTGCCAGCAGGGTCGCCCCGGGGGGAACCTATGGCTACACCTTC. The chain couples TRBV6-4 to TRBJ1-2, with D perhaps matching TRBD1 (5 bases). V was trimmed by 6 bases and J by 4 bases, leaving 18 bases between them. Germline CDR1 MRHNA, CDR2 SNTAGT. This CDR3 is built from 15 residues.